This is a list of T cell receptor beta chains from one sample in a study of sequential checkpoint blockade in melanoma. Clones were sequenced by immunoSEQ multiplex PCR, and TCRdb holds only the in-frame ones, with some missing. This repertoire shows 26,000 or so clones, approximately 88% found once; its top ten account for 14%. Source: CD8+ T cells sorted from blood (inferred from file names), taken from a patient given nivolumab and ipilimumab in sequence. Receptors were obtained from a human donor with melanoma. Both conserved end residues are part of each CDR3. The D gene is left open where the match is weak. The size entry is marked missing in some rows and otherwise reads once, few, many or a size class.

J gene,clone size,D gene,V gene,CDR3 protein,CDR3 DNA
TRBJ2-7,.,.,TRBV6-1,CASSEAGQIYEQYF,TGTGCCAGCAGTGAAGCGGGGCAGATCTACGAGCAGTACTTC
TRBJ2-7,once,TRBD2,TRBV7-3,CASSYGGSGDEQYF,TGTGCCAGCAGCTACGGGGGGAGTGGCGACGAGCAGTACTTC
TRBJ2-5,.,.,TRBV2,CASSAQSDIQETQYF,TGTGCCAGCAGTGCCCAATCTGACATACAAGAGACCCAGTACTTC
TRBJ2-7,once,TRBD2,TRBV5-4,CAWNRRETSYEQYF,TGTGCCTGGAACCGGCGGGAGACTTCCTACGAGCAGTACTTC
TRBJ2-7,.,TRBD2,TRBV29-1,CSVELAGGSSYEQYF,TGCAGCGTTGAACTAGCGGGAGGGTCCTCCTACGAGCAGTACTTC
TRBJ2-3,.,.,TRBV7-6,CASGWRGSTDTQYF,TGTGCCTCGGGGTGGCGGGGAAGCACAGATACGCAGTATTTT
TRBJ1-1,.,TRBD1,TRBV6-1,CASSEAGQLNTEAFF,TGTGCCAGCAGTGAAGCGGGACAGCTGAACACTGAAGCTTTCTTT
TRBJ1-1,.,.,TRBV27,CASSLWRGNTEAFF,TGTGCCAGCAGTTTATGGCGGGGGAACACTGAAGCTTTCTTT
TRBJ1-3,.,.,TRBV4-3,CASSQDGDTSGNTIYF,TGCGCCAGCAGCCAAGATGGGGACACCTCTGGAAACACCATATATTTT
TRBJ2-7,.,TRBD2,TRBV18,CASSPTSGRFHEQYF,TGTGCCAGCTCACCGACTAGCGGGAGATTCCACGAGCAGTACTTC
TRBJ2-7,.,TRBD2,TRBV5-1,CASSLISGNPYEQYF,TGCGCCAGCAGCTTGATCAGCGGGAACCCCTACGAGCAGTACTTC
TRBJ2-1,.,TRBD1,TRBV28,CASTVTGQGDEQFF,TGTGCCAGCACTGTCACCGGACAGGGGGATGAGCAGTTCTTC
TRBJ1-2,.,.,TRBV30,CAWSVLAGRNGYTF,TGTGCCTGGAGTGTACTCGCAGGGAGGAATGGCTACACCTTC
TRBJ2-5,.,TRBD2,TRBV10-3,CAIRGTSGGPYQETQYF,TGTGCCATCAGGGGGACTAGCGGGGGCCCGTACCAAGAGACCCAGTACTTC
TRBJ2-5,.,.,TRBV15,CATSRDRLETQYF,TGCGCCACCAGCAGAGACCGACTAGAGACCCAGTACTTC
TRBJ2-7,once,.,TRBV28,CASSSTTGTIHEQYF,TGTGCCAGCAGTTCCACTACCGGGACAATCCACGAGCAGTACTTC
TRBJ2-1,.,TRBD2,TRBV2,CASSELGLAGERGRYNEQFF,TGTGCCAGCAGTGAACTAGGACTAGCGGGAGAAAGGGGTAGATACAATGAGCAGTTCTTC
TRBJ1-5,once,.,TRBV19,CASSIGQLQPQHF,TGTGCCAGTAGTATAGGACAGCTTCAGCCCCAGCATTTT
TRBJ2-1,.,.,TRBV11-3,CASSLDSGNEQFF,TGTGCCAGCAGCTTAGATTCAGGGAATGAGCAGTTCTTC
TRBJ2-3,few,.,TRBV14,CASSPTGGVTDTQYF,TGTGCCAGCAGCCCGACAGGTGGGGTCACAGATACGCAGTATTTT
TRBJ2-3,.,.,TRBV7-9,CASSVGITDTQYF,TGTGCCAGCAGCGTGGGCATCACAGATACGCAGTATTTT
TRBJ2-7,.,.,TRBV27,CASSSNSISYEQYF,TGTGCCAGCAGTTCCAACAGTATCTCCTACGAGCAGTACTTC
TRBJ1-1,.,.,TRBV4-1,CASSNGANEAFF,TGCGCCAGCAGTAATGGGGCAAATGAAGCTTTCTTT
TRBJ2-1,.,TRBD2,TRBV4-1,CASSQEAGGLYNEQFF,TGCGCCAGCAGCCAAGAAGCGGGAGGGCTGTACAATGAGCAGTTCTTC
TRBJ1-5,.,.,TRBV5-6,CASSFGGSKPQHF,TGTGCCAGCAGCTTTGGGGGGTCGAAGCCCCAGCATTTT
TRBJ1-4,.,TRBD1,TRBV14,CASSLQGSEKLFF,TGTGCCAGCAGCCTACAGGGGAGTGAAAAACTGTTTTTT
TRBJ1-3,.,.,TRBV2,CASRGVVSGRAGNTIYF,TGTGCCAGCCGGGGGGTTGTTTCGGGAAGGGCTGGAAACACCATATATTTT
TRBJ1-6,once,TRBD1,TRBV4-3,CASSRGTGTSPLHF,TGCGCCAGCAGCCGTGGGACAGGGACTTCACCCCTCCACTTT
TRBJ1-2,.,.,TRBV27,CASSFHPGLDHGYTF,TGTGCCAGCAGTTTCCATCCGGGACTCGATCATGGCTACACCTTC
TRBJ2-7,.,.,TRBV9,CASSVAREASSYEQYF,TGTGCCAGCAGCGTAGCTAGGGAGGCCAGCTCCTACGAGCAGTACTTC
TRBJ1-4,.,.,TRBV29-1,CSVEGGNEKLFF,TGCAGCGTTGAGGGGGGTAATGAAAAACTGTTTTTT
TRBJ2-1,.,.,TRBV19,CASSGLASDYNEQFF,TGTGCCAGTAGTGGATTAGCCTCAGATTACAATGAGCAGTTCTTC
TRBJ2-3,once,TRBD2,TRBV15,CATSGTSGNTDTQYF,TGTGCCACCAGCGGGACTAGCGGGAATACAGATACGCAGTATTTT
TRBJ1-1,.,TRBD1,TRBV27,CASSQWDRNTEAFF,TGTGCCAGCAGTCAATGGGACAGGAACACTGAAGCTTTCTTT
TRBJ2-7,.,.,TRBV6-5,CASSHSGIHEQYF,TGTGCCAGCAGCCACTCGGGTATCCACGAGCAGTACTTC
TRBJ1-1,.,TRBD1,TRBV27,CASSFGTGGSTEAFF,TGTGCCAGCAGTTTTGGGACAGGGGGGAGTACTGAAGCTTTCTTT
TRBJ2-7,.,.,TRBV27,CASSWSPSYEQYF,TGTGCCAGCAGTTGGAGTCCCTCCTACGAGCAGTACTTC
TRBJ2-7,.,TRBD1,TRBV27,CASSFFSTGSNYEQYF,TGTGCCAGCAGTTTTTTTTCGACAGGGTCAAACTACGAGCAGTACTTC
TRBJ1-5,.,TRBD1,TRBV7-7,CASSKGQSQPQHF,TGTGCTAGCAGCAAGGGACAGTCGCAGCCCCAGCATTTT
TRBJ2-1,.,.,TRBV7-3,CASSLNGGQGSSYNEQFF,TGTGCCAGCAGCTTAAATGGGGGCCAGGGAAGCTCCTACAATGAGCAGTTCTTC
TRBJ2-5,.,.,TRBV4-1,CASSQDRRETQYF,TGCGCCAGCAGCCAAGATCGGAGAGAGACCCAGTACTTC
TRBJ2-1,.,.,TRBV13,CASSLRGGGHNEQFF,TGTGCCAGCAGCTTAAGGGGGGGCGGACACAATGAGCAGTTCTTC
TRBJ2-7,.,.,TRBV19,CASSINGGLYEQYF,TGTGCCAGTAGTATAAATGGTGGGCTCTACGAGCAGTACTTC
TRBJ2-1,.,.,TRBV5-4,CASSSIWVAAGPPYNEQFF,TGTGCCAGCAGCTCCATTTGGGTAGCAGCGGGTCCTCCCTACAATGAGCAGTTCTTC
TRBJ2-1,.,.,TRBV10-3,CAISEEWRVAEQFF,TGTGCCATCAGTGAGGAATGGAGGGTCGCTGAGCAGTTCTTC
TRBJ2-1,.,TRBD2,TRBV4-2,CASSPGLAGGQYNEQFF,TGTGCCAGCAGCCCAGGACTAGCGGGGGGCCAATACAATGAGCAGTTCTTC
TRBJ1-4,.,.,TRBV27,CATQGTGNEKLFF,TGTGCCACCCAAGGAACAGGGAATGAAAAACTGTTTTTT
TRBJ2-3,.,TRBD2,TRBV7-6,CASSRLAGALTDTQYF,TGTGCCAGCAGCCGACTAGCGGGGGCCCTCACAGATACGCAGTATTTT
TRBJ2-6,.,.,TRBV6-6,CASRQQTSGANVLTF,TGTGCCAGCAGACAACAGACCTCTGGGGCCAACGTCCTGACTTTC
TRBJ2-7,few,TRBD2,TRBV5-5,CASSQELAGANYEQYF,TGCGCCAGCAGCCAAGAGCTAGCGGGGGCCAACTACGAGCAGTACTTC
TRBJ1-6,.,TRBD1,TRBV7-6,CASSQEQGAPSSPLHF,TGTGCCAGCAGCCAGGAACAGGGGGCCCCTAGTTCACCCCTCCACTTT